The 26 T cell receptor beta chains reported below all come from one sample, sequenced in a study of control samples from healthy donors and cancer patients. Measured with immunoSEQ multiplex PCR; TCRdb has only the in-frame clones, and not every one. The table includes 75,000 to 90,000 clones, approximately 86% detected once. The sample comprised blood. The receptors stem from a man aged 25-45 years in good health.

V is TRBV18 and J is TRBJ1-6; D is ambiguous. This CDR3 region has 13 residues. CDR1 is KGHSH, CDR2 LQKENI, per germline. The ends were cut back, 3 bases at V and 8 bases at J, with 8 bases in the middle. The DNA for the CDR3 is TGTGCCAGCTCACCCTTGAGGGATTCACCCCTCCACTTT. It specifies CASSPLRDSPLHF.

CDR3 sequence (DNA): TGTGCCAGCAGCCAAGTTTCTATTGATGAGCAGTTCTTC. As protein: CASSQVSIDEQFF. This chain uses TRBV5-4 with TRBJ2-1; D gene unclear. This CDR3 is 13 amino acids long. The germline CDR1 and CDR2 sequences are SGHNT and YYREEE (reference sequence). V lost 4 bases and J lost 8, with 13 bases in between.

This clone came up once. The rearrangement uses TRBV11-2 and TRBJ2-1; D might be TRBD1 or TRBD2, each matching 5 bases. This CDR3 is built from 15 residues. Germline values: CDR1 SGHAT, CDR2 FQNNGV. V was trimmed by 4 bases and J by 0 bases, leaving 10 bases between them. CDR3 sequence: CASSWDRSSYNEQFF. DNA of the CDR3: TGTGCCAGCAGCTGGGACCGCAGCTCCTACAATGAGCAGTTCTTC.

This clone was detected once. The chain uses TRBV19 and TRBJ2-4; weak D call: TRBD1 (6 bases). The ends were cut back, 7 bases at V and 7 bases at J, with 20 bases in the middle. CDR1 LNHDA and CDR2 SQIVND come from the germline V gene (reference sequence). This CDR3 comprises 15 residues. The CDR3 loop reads CASKNSGQSVNIQYF. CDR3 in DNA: TGTGCCAGTAAAAACAGCGGACAGTCGGTCAACATTCAGTACTTC.

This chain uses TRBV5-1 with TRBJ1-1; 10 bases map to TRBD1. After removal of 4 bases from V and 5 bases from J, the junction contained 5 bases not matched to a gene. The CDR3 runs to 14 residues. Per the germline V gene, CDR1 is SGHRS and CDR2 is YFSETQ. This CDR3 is CASSLGQGRTEAFF. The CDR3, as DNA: TGCGCCAGCAGCCTGGGACAGGGGAGGACTGAAGCTTTCTTT.

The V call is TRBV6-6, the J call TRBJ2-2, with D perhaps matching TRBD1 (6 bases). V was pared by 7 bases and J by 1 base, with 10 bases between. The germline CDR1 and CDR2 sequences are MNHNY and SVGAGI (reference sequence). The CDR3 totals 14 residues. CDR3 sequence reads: CASTLDRNTGELFF. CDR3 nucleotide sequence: TGTGCCAGCACCCTGGACAGGAACACCGGGGAGCTGTTTTTT.

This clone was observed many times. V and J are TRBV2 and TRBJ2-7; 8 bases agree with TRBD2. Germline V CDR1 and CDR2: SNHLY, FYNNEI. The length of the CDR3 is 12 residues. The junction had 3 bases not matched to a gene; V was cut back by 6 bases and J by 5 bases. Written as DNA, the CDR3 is TGTGCCAGCAGACGGGAGGGGAACGAGCAGTACTTC. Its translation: CASRREGNEQYF.

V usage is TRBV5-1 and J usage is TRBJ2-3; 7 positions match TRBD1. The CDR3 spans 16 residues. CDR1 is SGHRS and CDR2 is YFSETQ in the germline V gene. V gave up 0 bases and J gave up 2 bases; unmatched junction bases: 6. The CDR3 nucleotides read TGCGCCAGCAGCTTGGGAGGGACAGAATCCACAGATACGCAGTATTTT. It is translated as CASSLGGTESTDTQYF.

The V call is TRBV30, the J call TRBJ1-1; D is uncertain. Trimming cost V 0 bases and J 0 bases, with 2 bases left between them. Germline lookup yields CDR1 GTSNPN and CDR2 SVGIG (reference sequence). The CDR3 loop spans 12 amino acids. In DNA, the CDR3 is TGTGCCTGGAGTGTACTGAACACTGAAGCTTTCTTT. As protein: CAWSVLNTEAFF.

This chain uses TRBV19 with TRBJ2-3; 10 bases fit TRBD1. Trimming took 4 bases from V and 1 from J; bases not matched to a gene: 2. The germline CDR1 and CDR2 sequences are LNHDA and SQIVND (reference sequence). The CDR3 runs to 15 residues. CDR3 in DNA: TGTGCCAGTAGTAGGGGGACAGGGGGCACAGATACGCAGTATTTT. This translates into CASSRGTGGTDTQYF.

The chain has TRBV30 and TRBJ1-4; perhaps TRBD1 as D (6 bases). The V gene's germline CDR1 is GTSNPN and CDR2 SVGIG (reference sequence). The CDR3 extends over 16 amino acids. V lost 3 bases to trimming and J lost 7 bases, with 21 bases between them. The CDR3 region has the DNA TGTGCCTGGAGCCCCTTGGGGGGGGCGAATTTTGAAAAACTGTTTTTT. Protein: CAWSPLGGANFEKLFF.

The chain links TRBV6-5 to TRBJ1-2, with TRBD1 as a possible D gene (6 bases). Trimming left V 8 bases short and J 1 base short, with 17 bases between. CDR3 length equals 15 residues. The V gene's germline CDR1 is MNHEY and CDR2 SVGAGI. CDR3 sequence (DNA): TGTGCCAGCTCAGAAGGGGGGGAACTTAACTATGGCTACACCTTC. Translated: CASSEGGELNYGYTF.

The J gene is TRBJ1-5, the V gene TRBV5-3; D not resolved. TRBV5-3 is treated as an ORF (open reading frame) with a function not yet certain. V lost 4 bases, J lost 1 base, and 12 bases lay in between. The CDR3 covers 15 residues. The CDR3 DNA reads TGTGCCAGAAGCGTCGGGGATTTCAGCAATCAGCCCCAGCATTTT. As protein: CARSVGDFSNQPQHF.

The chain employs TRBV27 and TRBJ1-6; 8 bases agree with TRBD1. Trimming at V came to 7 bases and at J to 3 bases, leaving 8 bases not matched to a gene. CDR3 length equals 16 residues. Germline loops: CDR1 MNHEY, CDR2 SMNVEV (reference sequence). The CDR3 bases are TGTGCCAGCAAGCTGACAGGGGACAACTATAATTCACCCCTCCACTTT. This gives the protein CASKLTGDNYNSPLHF.

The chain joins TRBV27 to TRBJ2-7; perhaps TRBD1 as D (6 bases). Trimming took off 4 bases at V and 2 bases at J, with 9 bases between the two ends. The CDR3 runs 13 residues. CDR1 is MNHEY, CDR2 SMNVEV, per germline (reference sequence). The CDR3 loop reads CASSYGTTYEQYF. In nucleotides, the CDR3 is TGTGCCAGCAGTTATGGGACAACCTACGAGCAGTACTTC.

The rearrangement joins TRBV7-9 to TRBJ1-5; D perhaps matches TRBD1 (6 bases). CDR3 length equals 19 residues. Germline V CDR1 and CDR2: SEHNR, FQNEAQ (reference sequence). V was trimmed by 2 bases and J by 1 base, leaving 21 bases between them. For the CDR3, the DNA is TGTGCCAGCAGCTTAACCCCCTTAGGGGGTTGGGAGAGCAATCAGCCCCAGCATTTT. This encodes CASSLTPLGGWESNQPQHF.

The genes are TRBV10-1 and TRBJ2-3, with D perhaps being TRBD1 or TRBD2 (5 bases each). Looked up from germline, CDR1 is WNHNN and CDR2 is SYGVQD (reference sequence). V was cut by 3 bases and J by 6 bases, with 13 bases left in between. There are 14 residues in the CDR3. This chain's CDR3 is CASSETHEGDTQYF. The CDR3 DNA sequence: TGCGCCAGCAGTGAAACACACGAGGGGGATACGCAGTATTTT.

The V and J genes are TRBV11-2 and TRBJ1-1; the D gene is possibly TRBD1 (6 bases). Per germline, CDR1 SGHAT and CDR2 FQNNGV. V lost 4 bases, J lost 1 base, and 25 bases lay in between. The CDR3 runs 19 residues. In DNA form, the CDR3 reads TGTGCCAGCAGCTCAAATACATATCTTCAGGGGTATTCGAACACTGAAGCTTTCTTT. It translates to CASSSNTYLQGYSNTEAFF.

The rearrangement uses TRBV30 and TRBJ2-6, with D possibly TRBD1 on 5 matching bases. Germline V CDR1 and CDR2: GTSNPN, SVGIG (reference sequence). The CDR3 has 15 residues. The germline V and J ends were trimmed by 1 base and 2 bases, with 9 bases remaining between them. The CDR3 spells CAWSAQQAGANVLTF. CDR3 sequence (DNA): TGTGCCTGGAGTGCGCAACAGGCTGGGGCCAACGTCCTGACTTTC.

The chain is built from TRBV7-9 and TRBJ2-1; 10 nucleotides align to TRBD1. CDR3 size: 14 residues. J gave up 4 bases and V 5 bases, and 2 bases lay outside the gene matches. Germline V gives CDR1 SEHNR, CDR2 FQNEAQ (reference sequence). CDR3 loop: CASSKGQGYNEQFF. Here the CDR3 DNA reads TGTGCCAGCAGCAAGGGACAGGGGTACAATGAGCAGTTCTTC.

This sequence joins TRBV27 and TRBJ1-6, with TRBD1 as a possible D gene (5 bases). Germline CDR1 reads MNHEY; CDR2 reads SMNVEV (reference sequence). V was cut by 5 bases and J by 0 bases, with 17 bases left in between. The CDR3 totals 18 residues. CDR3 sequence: CASSTTGTGSSYNSPLHF. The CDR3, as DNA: TGTGCCAGCAGTACTACCGGGACGGGGAGCTCCTATAATTCACCCCTCCACTTT.

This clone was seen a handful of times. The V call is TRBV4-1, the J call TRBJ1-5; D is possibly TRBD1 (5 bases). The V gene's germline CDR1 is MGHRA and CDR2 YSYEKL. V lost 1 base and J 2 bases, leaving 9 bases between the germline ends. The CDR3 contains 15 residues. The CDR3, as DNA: TGCGCCAGCAGCCAAGTTCGGGGGGGCAATCAGCCCCAGCATTTT. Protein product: CASSQVRGGNQPQHF.

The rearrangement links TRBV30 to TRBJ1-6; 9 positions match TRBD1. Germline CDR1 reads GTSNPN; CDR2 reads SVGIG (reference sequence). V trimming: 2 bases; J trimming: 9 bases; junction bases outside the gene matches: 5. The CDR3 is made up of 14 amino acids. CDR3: CAWSSTGGVSPLHF. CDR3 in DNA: TGTGCCTGGAGTTCGACAGGGGGTGTTTCACCCCTCCACTTT.

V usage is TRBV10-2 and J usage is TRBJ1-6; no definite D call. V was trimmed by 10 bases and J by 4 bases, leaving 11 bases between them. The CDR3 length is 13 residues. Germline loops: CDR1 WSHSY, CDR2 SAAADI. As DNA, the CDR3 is TGCGCCACGGGCTCGGGGTATAATTCACCCCTCCACTTT. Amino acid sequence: CATGSGYNSPLHF.

CDR3 DNA sequence: TGTGCCAGCAGTGAAGCGGTATTCTACGAGCAGTACGTC. Protein product: CASSEAVFYEQYV. The chain is built from TRBV25-1 and TRBJ2-7; D remains ambiguous. This CDR3 has 13 residues. Trimming left V 2 bases short and J 3 bases short, with 8 bases between. Looked up from germline, CDR1 is MGHDK and CDR2 is SYGVNS.

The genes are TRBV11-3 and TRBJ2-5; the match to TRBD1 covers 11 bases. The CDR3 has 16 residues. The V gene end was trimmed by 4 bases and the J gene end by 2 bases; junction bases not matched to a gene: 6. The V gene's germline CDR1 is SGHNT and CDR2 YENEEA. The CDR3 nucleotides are TGTGCCAGCAGCTCTGGACAGGGGGCAGGTCAAGAGACCCAGTACTTC. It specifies CASSSGQGAGQETQYF. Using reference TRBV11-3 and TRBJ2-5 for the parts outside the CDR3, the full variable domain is EAGVVQSPRYKIIEKKQPVAFWCNPISGHNTLYWYLQNLGQGPELLIRYENEEAVDDSQLPKDRFSAERLKGVDSTLKIQPAELGDSAVYLCASSSGQGAGQETQYFGPGTRLLVL.